This is a list of T cell receptor beta chains from one sample in a study of cytomegalovirus exposure and HLA in healthy donors. TCRdb keeps only in-frame clones here, not all; method: immunoSEQ multiplex PCR. Here the sample spans approximately 170,000 clones, 55% to 65% being singletons. The specimen sequenced was PBMCs. Receptors originate from a man aged 35-49 years in good health and CMV-seronegative. CDR3s include the opening cysteine and the closing phenylalanine or tryptophan. D genes are given only for firm matches. Only part of the rows carry a size: once, few, many, or a class if the clone is expanded.

V,length,D,size,J,DNA,CDR3
TRBV11-3,15,.,.,TRBJ2-3,TGTGCCAGCAGTGGGGGGCGGGGGCGCACAGATACGCAGTATTTT,CASSGGRGRTDTQYF
TRBV18,11,.,.,TRBJ2-1,TGTGCCAGCTCACCCTCTGATGAGCAGTTCTTC,CASSPSDEQFF
TRBV9,17,TRBD2,.,TRBJ2-1,TGTGCCAGCAGCAAAAGGACTAGCGGGGGGGCCAACAATGAGCAGTTCTTC,CASSKRTSGGANNEQFF
TRBV5-1,16,.,.,TRBJ2-3,TGCGCCAGCAGCTTGGATGGTACCACTAGCACAGATACGCAGTATTTT,CASSLDGTTSTDTQYF
TRBV28,15,TRBD2,.,TRBJ2-1,TGTGCCAGCAGTTCGGGACTAGCGGGGGGGCATGAGCAGTTCTTC,CASSSGLAGGHEQFF
TRBV10-3,13,.,.,TRBJ2-3,TGTGCCGTAGGGACTTCTAGCACAGATACGCAGTATTTT,CAVGTSSTDTQYF
TRBV10-3,14,TRBD1,few,TRBJ1-6,TGTGCCATCAGATCCCAGGGGGAAGATTCACCCCTCCACTTT,CAIRSQGEDSPLHF
TRBV7-3,15,TRBD2,few,TRBJ2-2,TGTGCCAGCAGCGTGACAGTGAGCGGGGCCGTTGAGCTGTTTTTT,CASSVTVSGAVELFF
TRBV5-8,14,.,.,TRBJ2-1,TGTGCCAGCAGCTCCGCTCAGGGTTTAAATGAGCAGTTCTTC,CASSSAQGLNEQFF
TRBV28,13,.,few,TRBJ1-4,TGTGCCAGCAGTTTATGGCGGGACGAAAAACTGTTTTTT,CASSLWRDEKLFF
TRBV30,12,.,few,TRBJ1-1,TGTGCCTGGAGGTTACCGGGGGGTGAAGCTTTCTTT,CAWRLPGGEAFF
TRBV27,17,.,.,TRBJ1-6,TGTGCCAGCAGCCTGGGGAGGGCCGGGTCGTATAATTCACCCCTCCACTTT,CASSLGRAGSYNSPLHF
TRBV6-1,12,.,.,TRBJ2-3,TGTGCCAGCAGTGCAGATACAGATACGCAGTATTTT,CASSADTDTQYF
TRBV29-1,14,.,.,TRBJ2-3,TGCAGCGTTGAAGGCAGGGCTAGCACAGATACGCAGTATTTT,CSVEGRASTDTQYF
TRBV7-9,15,TRBD1,.,TRBJ2-2,TGTGCCAGCAGCCCAGGGGGATCCGGGCACGGGGAGCTGTTTTTT,CASSPGGSGHGELFF
TRBV27,17,TRBD2,few,TRBJ2-2,TGTGCCAGCAGTTCGATAGCGGGGCAGGGGAACACCGGGGAGCTGTTTTTT,CASSSIAGQGNTGELFF
TRBV10-3,13,.,.,TRBJ1-1,TGTGCCATCAGTATCAGGGTTGACACTGAAGCTTTCTTT,CAISIRVDTEAFF
TRBV7-8,13,.,once,TRBJ1-1,TGTGCCAGCAGCTTGAGGATGAACACTGAAGCTTTCTTT,CASSLRMNTEAFF
TRBV5-1,14,TRBD1,.,TRBJ1-1,TGCGCCAGCAGTAAACGACAGGGGAACACTGAAGCTTTCTTT,CASSKRQGNTEAFF
TRBV29-1,15,TRBD2,.,TRBJ2-3,TGCAGCGTTGAACCCTCGGGGGGGACGTGGGATACGCAGTATTTT,CSVEPSGGTWDTQYF
TRBV30,16,.,.,TRBJ1-3,TGTGCCTGGAGTAGATGGATCGACAGCTCTGGAAACACCATATATTTT,CAWSRWIDSSGNTIYF
TRBV7-8,16,TRBD1,few,TRBJ1-2,TGTGCCAGCAGCTTAGCCGGAGGGGGCAAGGACTATGGCTACACCTTC,CASSLAGGGKDYGYTF
TRBV7-2,14,.,.,TRBJ1-2,TGTGCCAGCAGCTTAGCGACGGGGAACTATGGCTACACCTTC,CASSLATGNYGYTF
TRBV18,14,TRBD2,.,TRBJ2-1,TGTGCCAGCTCACCCTCGGCAGGGAGGGTTGAGCAGTTCTTC,CASSPSAGRVEQFF
TRBV19,13,TRBD1,.,TRBJ1-1,TGTGCCAGTAGAAACCCGGGACAGGGGAAAGCTTTCTTT,CASRNPGQGKAFF
TRBV4-1,14,.,.,TRBJ2-2,TGCGCCAGCAGCCCCAACAGGGAACACGGGGAGCTGTTTTTT,CASSPNREHGELFF
TRBV5-4,15,TRBD1,.,TRBJ2-2,TGTGCCAGCAGCTTGAACAGGGGGCAAACCGGGGAGCTGTTTTTT,CASSLNRGQTGELFF
TRBV4-1,15,TRBD1,.,TRBJ1-2,TGCGCCAGCAGCCAAGCCCGGACAGGTGGGTATGGCTACACCTTC,CASSQARTGGYGYTF
TRBV5-1,16,TRBD1,.,TRBJ2-7,TGCGCCAGCAGCTTGGCGGGGGGACAGGGGGCTTACGAGCAGTACTTC,CASSLAGGQGAYEQYF
TRBV7-2,14,TRBD1,once,TRBJ1-5,TGTGCCAGCAGCTCGGGAGAGGGGGCTCAGCCCCAGCATTTT,CASSSGEGAQPQHF
TRBV28,16,TRBD2,.,TRBJ2-1,TGTGCCAGCAGTTTATTAGGGACTAGCAACTACAATGAGCAGTTCTTC,CASSLLGTSNYNEQFF
TRBV14,13,.,once,TRBJ2-3,TGTGCCAGCAGCCCCCTCCCGACAGATACGCAGTATTTT,CASSPLPTDTQYF
TRBV4-3,14,.,.,TRBJ2-7,TGCGCCAGCAGCCTCGGGGAGGCTGGCTACGAGCAGTACTTC,CASSLGEAGYEQYF
TRBV28,15,.,once,TRBJ2-5,TGTGCCAGCAGTACACCGAAAGCGTTGGGAGAGACCCAGTACTTC,CASSTPKALGETQYF
TRBV5-1,19,TRBD2,.,TRBJ2-1,TGCGCCAGCAGCCCGCGGGCGGGGAGTGAGCGGGGGGGCAGAAATGAGCAGTTCTTC,CASSPRAGSERGGRNEQFF
TRBV5-1,13,.,.,TRBJ2-5,TGCGCCAGCAGCTTGATCTCCCAAGAGACCCAGTACTTC,CASSLISQETQYF
TRBV7-9,15,TRBD1,.,TRBJ1-6,TGTGCCAGCAGCCCCTCCGGGACAGTTCTTTCACCCCTCCACTTT,CASSPSGTVLSPLHF
TRBV5-5,17,.,.,TRBJ1-4,TGTGCCAGCAGCTTGGTGGAGGGGTCCACAACTAATGAAAAACTGTTTTTT,CASSLVEGSTTNEKLFF
TRBV28,14,TRBD1,.,TRBJ1-5,TGTGCCAGCAGGCGTGACAGGGACAATCAGCCCCAGCATTTT,CASRRDRDNQPQHF
TRBV5-4,14,.,.,TRBJ2-3,TGTGCCAGCAGCTTAGGGACTCGGCCTAATACGCAGTATTTT,CASSLGTRPNTQYF
TRBV30,13,.,.,TRBJ1-5,TGTGCCTGGAGTGTCGGTAGGGGCCAGCCCCAGCATTTT,CAWSVGRGQPQHF
TRBV18,14,.,.,TRBJ2-7,TGTGCCAGCTCACCGGTGGGGGGAAATTACGAGCAGTACTTC,CASSPVGGNYEQYF
TRBV14,16,TRBD2,.,TRBJ2-1,TGTGCCAGCAGCCGGACTAGCGGGGGGGCTAGGAATGAGCAGTTCTTC,CASSRTSGGARNEQFF
TRBV10-3,14,TRBD1,few,TRBJ1-6,TGTGCCATCAGGCCCGACAGGGCTAATTCACCCCTCCACTTT,CAIRPDRANSPLHF
TRBV5-4,14,TRBD1,.,TRBJ2-7,TGTGCCAGCAGCCGGACAGGGGGGTCCCTCGAGCAGTACTTC,CASSRTGGSLEQYF
TRBV7-6,17,TRBD2,.,TRBJ2-7,TGTGCCAGCAGCTTGTTATCGACTAGCGGGGTCCGCTACGAGCAGTACTTC,CASSLLSTSGVRYEQYF
TRBV6-5,15,TRBD1,.,TRBJ2-3,TGTGCCAGCAGTTACGATGGGACAGGGGGTCGTACGCAGTATTTT,CASSYDGTGGRTQYF
TRBV7-2,13,.,.,TRBJ2-3,TGTGCCAGCAGCTTAGATCCCCAAGATACGCAGTATTTT,CASSLDPQDTQYF
TRBV18,14,TRBD1,few,TRBJ1-1,TGTGCCAGCCACCCAGGGGGAGTGAACACTGAAGCTTTCTTT,CASHPGGVNTEAFF
TRBV5-5,13,.,.,TRBJ2-5,TGTGCCAGCAGCTTGGGACAGAAAGAGACCCAGTACTTC,CASSLGQKETQYF